Listed below are T cell receptor beta chains from one sample, sequenced in a study of T cells in tumors after PD-1 blockade. Assay: immunoSEQ multiplex PCR; the TCRdb copy retains only in-frame clones and omits some. The sample gives 50,000 to 75,000 clones, over 65% of which show up once; about 4.4% is in the top ten. The specimen comprised PBMCs, sampled after anti-PD-1 treatment. The source of these receptors is a human donor with basal cell carcinoma. Each CDR3 is given with its conserved first and last residue. Each record gives: D gene, J gene, V gene, clone size, CDR3 protein, CDR3 DNA. The D gene is left open where the match is weak. The size entry is marked missing in some rows and otherwise reads once, few, many or a size class.

NA	TRBJ2-2	TRBV2	NA	CASSEAARGTGELFF	TGTGCCAGCAGCGAAGCGGCGAGGGGAACCGGGGAGCTGTTTTTT
TRBD2	TRBJ2-5	TRBV6-5	NA	CASRPLAGSGETQYF	TGTGCCAGCAGACCCCTAGCGGGGTCTGGGGAGACCCAGTACTTC
TRBD2	TRBJ2-4	TRBV15	few	CATSSPGGLAGGYDIQYF	TGTGCCACCAGCAGTCCGGGGGGACTAGCGGGGGGGTATGACATTCAGTACTTC
NA	TRBJ2-2	TRBV4-1	NA	CASSQEPLGGPNTGELFF	TGCGCCAGCAGCCAAGAACCTCTGGGGGGGCCGAACACCGGGGAGCTGTTTTTT
NA	TRBJ2-7	TRBV5-1	NA	CASSFPGDEQYF	TGCGCCAGCAGCTTCCCAGGGGACGAGCAGTACTTC
TRBD1	TRBJ2-3	TRBV6-1	NA	CASTPKGGVTDTQYF	TGTGCCAGCACCCCGAAAGGGGGCGTCACAGATACGCAGTATTTT
TRBD2	TRBJ2-3	TRBV27	NA	CASSRKRGGLDTQYF	TGTGCCAGCAGTAGAAAGCGGGGGGGCTTAGATACGCAGTATTTT
TRBD1	TRBJ1-2	TRBV7-9	NA	CASSPGTGGNYGYTF	TGTGCCAGCAGCCCAGGGACAGGGGGCAACTATGGCTACACCTTC
TRBD1	TRBJ1-6	TRBV28	NA	CASSRLQGATYNSPLHF	TGTGCCAGCAGCCGGCTACAGGGGGCAACCTATAATTCACCCCTCCACTTT
NA	TRBJ1-1	TRBV2	NA	CASSAGQLNTEAFF	TGTGCCAGCAGTGCCGGACAGCTGAACACTGAAGCTTTCTTT
NA	TRBJ2-3	TRBV5-1	once	CASSLEGRGGTDTQYF	TGCGCCAGCAGCTTGGAAGGGAGAGGTGGCACAGATACGCAGTATTTT
TRBD1	TRBJ1-2	TRBV5-4	few	CASSPGQGRGGYTF	TGTGCCAGCAGCCCTGGACAGGGAAGAGGTGGCTACACCTTC
NA	TRBJ2-6	TRBV3-1/TRBV3-2	NA	CASRLFSGANVLTF	TGTGCCAGCAGATTATTCTCTGGGGCCAACGTCCTGACTTTC
TRBD2	TRBJ2-1	TRBV6-4	NA	CASSDSAGEDYNEQFF	TGTGCCAGCAGTGACTCAGCGGGGGAGGACTACAATGAGCAGTTCTTC
TRBD1	TRBJ1-1	TRBV2	many	CASRGTGMNTEAFF	TGTGCCAGCAGGGGGACAGGGATGAACACTGAAGCTTTCTTT
NA	TRBJ2-1	TRBV5-1	NA	CASNELASSYNEQFF	TGCGCCAGCAACGAGCTAGCGAGCTCCTACAATGAGCAGTTCTTC
NA	TRBJ1-1	TRBV10-3	NA	CAISESMAAGVGTEAFF	TGTGCCATCAGTGAGTCGATGGCGGCGGGAGTAGGAACTGAAGCTTTCTTT
NA	TRBJ1-5	TRBV10-3	NA	CAIKDSNSNQPQHF	TGTGCCATCAAAGACAGTAATAGCAATCAGCCCCAGCATTTT
TRBD1	TRBJ2-1	TRBV6-7	NA	CANPGTGDRNEQFF	TGTGCCAACCCCGGGACAGGGGATCGTAATGAGCAGTTCTTC
NA	TRBJ2-7	TRBV7-2	NA	CASSLERLSPYEQYF	TGTGCCAGCAGCTTAGAACGACTAAGCCCCTACGAGCAGTACTTC
TRBD1	TRBJ1-5	TRBV27	NA	CASSPRDRGNQPQHF	TGTGCCAGCAGTCCTCGGGACAGGGGTAATCAGCCCCAGCATTTT
TRBD2	TRBJ2-5	TRBV13	NA	CASSLGLGRGETQYF	TGTGCCAGCAGCTTAGGCCTAGGGCGGGGGGAGACCCAGTACTTC
NA	TRBJ1-1	TRBV2	NA	CASKEGATDTEAFF	TGTGCCAGCAAAGAGGGAGCCACCGACACTGAAGCTTTCTTT
TRBD2	TRBJ2-1	TRBV6-1	NA	CASSGTSGGAYNEQFF	TGTGCCAGCAGTGGGACTAGCGGGGGGGCCTACAATGAGCAGTTCTTC